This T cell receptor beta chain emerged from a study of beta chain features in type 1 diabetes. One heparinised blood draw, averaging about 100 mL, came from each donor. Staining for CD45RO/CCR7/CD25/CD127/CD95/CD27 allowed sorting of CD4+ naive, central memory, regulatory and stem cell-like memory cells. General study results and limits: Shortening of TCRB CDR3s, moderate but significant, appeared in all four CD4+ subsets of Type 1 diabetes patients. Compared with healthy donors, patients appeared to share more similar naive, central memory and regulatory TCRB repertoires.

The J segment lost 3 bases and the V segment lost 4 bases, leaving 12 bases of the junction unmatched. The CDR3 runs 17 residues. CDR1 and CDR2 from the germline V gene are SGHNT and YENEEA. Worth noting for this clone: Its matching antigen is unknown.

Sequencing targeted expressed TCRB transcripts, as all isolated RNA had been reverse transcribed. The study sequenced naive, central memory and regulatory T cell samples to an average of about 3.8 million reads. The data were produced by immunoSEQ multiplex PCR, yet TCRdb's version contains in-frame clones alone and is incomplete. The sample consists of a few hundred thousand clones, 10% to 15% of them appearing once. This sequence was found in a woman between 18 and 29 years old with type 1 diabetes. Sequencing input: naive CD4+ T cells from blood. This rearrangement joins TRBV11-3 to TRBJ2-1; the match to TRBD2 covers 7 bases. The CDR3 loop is CASSSLMGREIYNEQFF. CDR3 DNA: TGTGCCAGCAGCTCCCTTATGGGGCGGGAGATCTACAATGAGCAGTTCTTC. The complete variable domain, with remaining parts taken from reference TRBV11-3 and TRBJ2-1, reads EAGVVQSPRYKIIEKKQPVAFWCNPISGHNTLYWYLQNLGQGPELLIRYENEEAVDDSQLPKDRFSAERLKGVDSTLKIQPAELGDSAVYLCASSSLMGREIYNEQFFGPGTRLTVL.